This T cell receptor (beta chain) was obtained from a study of control samples from healthy donors and cancer patients. V was shortened by 6 bases and J by 5 bases, with 13 bases between the two germline ends. Germline V lookup: CDR1 KGHSH, CDR2 LQKENI. The length of the CDR3 is 14 residues. TCRdb's copy holds only in-frame clones and misses some; the assay was immunoSEQ multiplex PCR. The sample contains around 100,000 clones, 92% of which appear only once. This clonotype was sampled from a human donor in good health. The donor label of this sample is uncertain. Input material: blood. The chain links TRBV18 to TRBJ1-4; perhaps TRBD1 as D (6 bases). This chain's CDR3 is CASSPYQGNEKLFF. CDR3 coding DNA: TGTGCCAGCTCTCCTTATCAGGGGAATGAAAAACTGTTTTTT. The full variable domain, with the rest looked up from reference TRBV18 and TRBJ1-4, is NAGVMQNPRHLVRRRGQEARLRCSPMKGHSHVYWYRQLPEEGLKFMVYLQKENIIDESGMPKERFSAEFPKEGPSILRIQQVVRGDSAAYFCASSPYQGNEKLFFGSGTQLSVL.